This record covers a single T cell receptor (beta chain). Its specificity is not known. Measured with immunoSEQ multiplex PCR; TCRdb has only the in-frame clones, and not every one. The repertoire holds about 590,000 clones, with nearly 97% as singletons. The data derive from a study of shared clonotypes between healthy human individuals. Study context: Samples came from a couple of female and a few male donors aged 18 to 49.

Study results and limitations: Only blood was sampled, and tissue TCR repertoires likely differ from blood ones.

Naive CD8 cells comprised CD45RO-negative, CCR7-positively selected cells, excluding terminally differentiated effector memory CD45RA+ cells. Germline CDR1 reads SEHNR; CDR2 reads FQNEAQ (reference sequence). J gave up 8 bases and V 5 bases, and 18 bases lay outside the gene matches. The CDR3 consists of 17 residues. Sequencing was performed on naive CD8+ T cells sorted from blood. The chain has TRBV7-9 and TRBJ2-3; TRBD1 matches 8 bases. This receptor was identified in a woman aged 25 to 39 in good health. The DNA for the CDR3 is TGTGCCAGCAGCGACCAGGGACAGGCTTATCGGGCGGGTACGCAGTATTTT. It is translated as CASSDQGQAYRAGTQYF. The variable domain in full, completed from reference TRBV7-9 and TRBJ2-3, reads DTGVSQNPRHKITKRGQNVTFRCDPISEHNRLYWYRQTLGQGPEFLTYFQNEAQLEKSRLLSDRFSAERPKGSFSTLEIQRTEQGDSAMYLCASSDQGQAYRAGTQYFGPGTRLTVL.